The 24 T cell receptor beta chains presented below share a single source sample, sequenced in a study of cytomegalovirus exposure and HLA in healthy donors. PCR primers comprised 60 Vbeta and 13 Jbeta primers. Sequencing used immunoSEQ multiplex PCR; TCRdb keeps in-frame clones, though not all of them. The profile shows around 140,000 clones, around 57% of them singletons. The sequenced sample consisted of PBMCs. The receptor source for this set is a male donor in good health and CMV-seronegative.

V and J are TRBV7-2 and TRBJ2-3; TRBD2 agrees at 12 bases. V shed 3 bases and J 0 bases; nucleotides not matched to a gene: 7. Looked up from germline, CDR1 is SGHTA and CDR2 is FQGNSA. The CDR3 is 18 amino acids. As DNA, the CDR3 is TGTGCCAGCAGCTTCCCGACTAGCGGGGGCGCTAGCACAGATACGCAGTATTTT. Its translation is CASSFPTSGGASTDTQYF.

The chain joins TRBV2 to TRBJ2-1, with a weak D call TRBD1 (6 bases). V was cut by 11 bases and J by 5 bases, with 13 bases left in between. Germline V gene lookup returns CDR1 SNHLY and CDR2 FYNNEI. The CDR3 is made up of 12 amino acids. The CDR3 region is CAGPSGDNEQFF. CDR3 DNA sequence: TGTGCCGGGCCCTCAGGGGACAATGAGCAGTTCTTC.

There are a few counts of this clone. One junction end does not reproduce the germline sequence, and a read error may be involved. The chain's CDR3 is CSSSFLWGGQGAHEQYF. In nucleotides, the CDR3 is TGTTCCAGCAGCTTTCTGTGGGGGGGACAGGGAGCCCACGAGCAGTACTTC. The chain joins TRBV7-9 to TRBJ2-7; 9 bases match TRBD1. Germline V CDR1 and CDR2: SEHNR, FQNEAQ (reference sequence). The CDR3 has 17 amino acids.

The genes are TRBV13 and TRBJ1-5; no reliable D call. The CDR3 consists of 13 residues. The V gene's germline CDR1 is PRHDT and CDR2 FYEKMQ (reference sequence). Trimming pared 6 bases from V and 2 bases from J, leaving 8 bases between. The CDR3 is CASSRQGNQPQHF. CDR3 sequence (DNA): TGTGCCAGCAGTCGCCAGGGCAATCAGCCCCAGCATTTT.

The chain carries TRBV7-9 and TRBJ2-1; 8 nucleotides agree with TRBD1. The CDR3 extends over 16 amino acids. Germline values: CDR1 SEHNR, CDR2 FQNEAQ (reference sequence). Germline trimming cut 5 bases from V and 3 bases from J; bases unmatched to any gene: 9. CDR3 sequence reads: CASSPPPGQGYNEQFF. CDR3 sequence (DNA): TGTGCCAGCAGCCCGCCCCCAGGACAGGGCTACAATGAGCAGTTCTTC.

The CDR3 region has the DNA TGTGCCACCAGCAGGGGACAGGCTGCGGAGACCCAGTACTTC. It is translated as CATSRGQAAETQYF. The J gene is TRBJ2-5, the V gene TRBV15; 8 positions match TRBD1. The CDR3 runs 14 residues. The V and J ends lost 3 bases and 5 bases, in that order; junction bases with no gene match: 5. Looked up from germline, CDR1 is LNHNV and CDR2 is YYDKDF (reference sequence).

Notes on this clone: Other DNA sequences in the sample encode the same CDR3. J is TRBJ1-3 and V is TRBV5-1; 7 positions agree with TRBD1. CDR3 length equals 15 residues. The V gene end was trimmed by 2 bases and the J gene end by 2 bases; junction bases not matched to a gene: 4. CDR1 is SGHRS and CDR2 is YFSETQ in the germline V gene. Written as DNA, the CDR3 is TGCGCCAGCAGCTTCGGGGGACAGACTGGAAACACCATATATTTT. It translates to CASSFGGQTGNTIYF.

The CDR3 coding sequence is TGTGCCAGTAGACAGACAGCAACTAGCACAGATACGCAGTATTTT. Protein sequence: CASRQTATSTDTQYF. The V and J genes are TRBV19 and TRBJ2-3; D perhaps matches TRBD1 (5 bases). CDR3 length: 15 amino acids. Per germline, CDR1 LNHDA and CDR2 SQIVND (reference sequence). The germline V and J ends were trimmed by 6 bases and 0 bases, with 13 bases remaining between them.

This clone was counted a few times. CDR3 amino acids: CASSPPRTSGGNEQFF. Here the CDR3 DNA reads TGTGCCAGTAGTCCCCCCCGGACTAGCGGGGGGAATGAGCAGTTCTTC. The chain recombines TRBV19 with TRBJ2-1, with 14 positions matching TRBD2. Unmatched junction bases numbered 7, after V lost 5 bases and J lost 7 bases. Germline V gene data show CDR1 as LNHDA and CDR2 as SQIVND (reference sequence). CDR3 length: 16 residues.

The chain links TRBV5-1 to TRBJ1-2; 7 bases agree with TRBD1. V gave up 0 bases and J gave up 5 bases; unmatched junction bases: 13. Germline V CDR1 and CDR2: SGHRS, YFSETQ. CDR3 size: 17 residues. The CDR3 spells CASSLEGRGSRGYGYTF. The CDR3 DNA is TGCGCCAGCAGCTTGGAGGGCAGGGGGTCCAGGGGGTATGGCTACACCTTC. Complete variable domain (other parts from reference TRBV5-1 and TRBJ1-2): KAGVTQTPRYLIKTRGQQVTLSCSPISGHRSVSWYQQTPGQGLQFLFEYFSETQRNKGNFPGRFSGRQFSNSRSEMNVSTLELGDSALYLCASSLEGRGSRGYGYTFGSGTRLTVV.

V usage is TRBV9 and J usage is TRBJ2-6; D not resolved. Trimming stripped 0 bases from V and 0 bases from J, with 4 bases between. The germline V gene encodes CDR1 SGDLS and CDR2 YYNGEE. The CDR3 runs 15 residues. The CDR3 nucleotides read TGTGCCAGCAGCGTAGACAACTCTGGGGCCAACGTCCTGACTTTC. Translation gives CASSVDNSGANVLTF.

In its sample, this clone was seen a few times. This chain uses TRBV5-1 with TRBJ2-7, with 8 bases lining up with TRBD1. J gave up 1 base and V 4 bases, and 10 bases lay outside the gene matches. The CDR3 extends over 16 amino acids. CDR1 is SGHRS and CDR2 is YFSETQ in the germline V gene. DNA of the CDR3: TGCGCCAGCAGCGCGGTTTCCGGGACAGGATCCTACGAGCAGTACTTC. Translated: CASSAVSGTGSYEQYF.

In this sample, this clone turned up once. This rearrangement joins TRBV10-3 to TRBJ2-7; 9 bases are a match to TRBD1. This CDR3 is 16 amino acids long. The germline gives CDR1 ENHRY, CDR2 SYGVKD. V lost 0 bases to trimming and J lost 5 bases; unmatched junction nucleotides: 8. CDR3 sequence: CAISESPGQGANEQYF. CDR3 nucleotide sequence: TGTGCCATCAGTGAGTCACCGGGACAGGGAGCCAACGAGCAGTACTTC.

Concerning this clone itself: The germline gene is not matched at one end of the junction; a read error may be the cause. CDR3 in amino acids: CASSQGSGSSCEQYF. As DNA, the CDR3 is TGCGCCAGCAGCCAAGGATCCGGGAGCTCCTGCGAGCAGTACTTC. J is TRBJ2-7 and V is TRBV4-1, with D possibly TRBD2 on 6 matching bases. The CDR3 is 15 residues long. In germline, CDR1 is MGHRA, CDR2 YSYEKL.

J is TRBJ2-5 and V is TRBV6-5, with TRBD2 matching 11 bases. CDR3 size: 15 residues. V lost 6 bases to trimming and J lost 5 bases; unmatched junction nucleotides: 8. The germline V gene has CDR1 MNHEY and CDR2 SVGAGI. CDR3 residues: CASRTSGGLRETQYF. For the CDR3, the DNA is TGTGCCAGCAGAACTAGCGGGGGCCTCAGGGAGACCCAGTACTTC.

The rearrangement joins TRBV20-1 to TRBJ2-5; D not certain. Germline V gives CDR1 DFQATT, CDR2 SNEGSKA (reference sequence). This CDR3 has 11 residues. V was cut by 3 bases and J by 4 bases, with 6 bases left in between. The CDR3: CSASIRETQYF. The CDR3 region has the DNA TGCAGTGCTAGTATTAGAGAGACCCAGTACTTC.

A single count supports this clone. The chain combines TRBV28 with TRBJ1-1, with a weak D call TRBD1 (6 bases). The CDR3 loop spans 15 amino acids. CDR1 is MDHEN and CDR2 is SYDVKM in the germline V gene. V was cut by 4 bases and J by 4 bases, with 16 bases left in between. CDR3 nucleotides: TGTGCCAGCAGTTGGGCAGCGGGGGGCTTCACTGAAGCTTTCTTT. As protein: CASSWAAGGFTEAFF. The variable domain in full, with the rest retrieved from reference TRBV28 and TRBJ1-1, is DVKVTQSSRYLVKRTGEKVFLECVQDMDHENMFWYRQDPGLGLRLIYFSYDVKMKEKGDIPEGYSVSREKKERFSLILESASTNQTSMYLCASSWAAGGFTEAFFGQGTRLTVV.

The rearrangement joins TRBV5-8 to TRBJ2-5; possibly TRBD2 for D (6 bases). Looked up from germline, CDR1 is SGHTS and CDR2 is YDEGEE. The CDR3 has 13 residues. Between the trimmed V and J ends, which lost 6 bases and 4 bases, there was a span of 13 bases. The CDR3 DNA is TGTGCCAGCACCGTCGGGGGACGAGAGACCCAGTACTTC. Translating it yields CASTVGGRETQYF.

This chain uses TRBV4-3 with TRBJ1-2; D might be TRBD1 (6 bases). The CDR3 is made up of 15 amino acids. Germline values: CDR1 LGHNA, CDR2 YSLEER. Between the trimmed V and J ends, which lost 4 bases and 8 bases, there was a span of 20 bases. Written as DNA, the CDR3 is TGCGCCAGCAGCCTCAGCGGGGGGGCCCTTCAGGGCTACACCTTC. Translating gives CASSLSGGALQGYTF.

This clone was counted many times. The chain joins TRBV5-1 to TRBJ2-1, with TRBD2 matching over 7 bases. J was trimmed by 0 bases and V by 0 bases; bases with no gene match: 3. The CDR3 has 16 amino acids. Germline assignment: CDR1 SGHRS and CDR2 YFSETQ. CDR3 DNA sequence: TGCGCCAGCAGCTTGGGTGGCGGGGGCTCCTACAATGAGCAGTTCTTC. It is translated as CASSLGGGGSYNEQFF.

The gene calls are TRBV5-4 and TRBJ2-7; TRBD2 matches at 14 bases. CDR3 length: 16 residues. Germline V gene lookup returns CDR1 SGHNT and CDR2 YYREEE (reference sequence). The V and J ends lost 1 base and 5 bases, in that order; junction bases with no gene match: 5. The CDR3 coding sequence is TGTGCCAGCAGCTTGAGACTAGCGGGGGGGATAGACGAGCAGTACTTC. Its translation: CASSLRLAGGIDEQYF.

The V call is TRBV6-5, the J call TRBJ2-7; 16 bases match TRBD2. J gave up 5 bases and V 6 bases, and 4 bases lay outside the gene matches. The CDR3 runs 15 residues. Germline CDR1 MNHEY, CDR2 SVGAGI. The CDR3 nucleotides are TGTGCCAGCAGAGGGACTAGCGGGGGGGCCGACGAGCAGTACTTC. This sequence encodes CASRGTSGGADEQYF.

This chain links TRBV28 with TRBJ2-3, with TRBD2 matching 9 bases. This CDR3 spans 14 amino acids. V shed 7 bases, J shed 1 base, and the junction held 3 bases outside the gene matches. Germline V gene data show CDR1 as MDHEN and CDR2 as SYDVKM. The CDR3 DNA reads TGTGCCAGCAACCAGCGGGGGGGCACAGATACGCAGTATTTT. Translation: CASNQRGGTDTQYF.

The chain carries TRBV6-5 and TRBJ2-1, with a weak D call TRBD1 (6 bases). Germline V gene lookup returns CDR1 MNHEY and CDR2 SVGAGI. The CDR3 covers 13 residues. Trimming left V 6 bases short and J 5 bases short, with 11 bases between. The chain's CDR3 is CASRGQRHNEQFF. The CDR3 coding sequence is TGTGCCAGCAGAGGACAGCGGCACAATGAGCAGTTCTTC.